This T cell receptor beta chain emerged from a study of OX40 agonist ivuxolimab in advanced cancers. Repertoires were generated with immunoSEQ multiplex PCR, while TCRdb's copy carries only in-frame clones and drops some. There are roughly 66,000 clones in the sample; roughly four fifths occur only once, and over 2% lies in the top ten. V lost 5 bases to trimming and J lost 4 bases, with 12 bases between them. From germline, CDR1 is LNHDA and CDR2 SQIVND (reference sequence). CDR3 length: 14 amino acids. This rearrangement joins TRBV19 to TRBJ2-1; tentatively, D is TRBD1 or TRBD2 (6 bases each). Sequenced material: CD4+ or CD8+ T cells sorted from blood, taken in a trial of the OX40 agonist ivuxolimab. This receptor was taken from an adult with an advanced solid tumor such as melanoma, head and neck, liver or kidney cancer. Here the CDR3 reads CASSGGTLYNEQFF. Written as DNA, the CDR3 is TGTGCCAGTAGTGGGGGGACATTATACAATGAGCAGTTCTTC.